This is a list of T cell receptor beta chains from one sample in a study of identifying expanded T cells in peripheral blood. Clones were sequenced by immunoSEQ multiplex PCR, and TCRdb holds only the in-frame ones, with some missing. This sample has about 76,000 clones, with about 83% found just once. Sequencing was done on a sample of blood. The receptors were sampled from a person between 18 and 69 years old in good health. CDR3s include the opening cysteine and the closing phenylalanine or tryptophan. The order of the fields is V gene, clone size, CDR3 length, J gene, D gene, CDR3 protein, CDR3 DNA. The D gene is left open where the match is weak. Rows may omit the clone size; those that give it use once, few, many or a size class.

v_gene: TRBV5-1; abundance: few; len: 16; j_gene: TRBJ1-2; d_gene: -; CDR3aa: CASSLWNGREGRGYTF; CDR3nt: TGCGCCAGCAGCTTGTGGAATGGCAGGGAAGGACGGGGCTACACCTTC
v_gene: TRBV5-1; abundance: -; len: 19; j_gene: TRBJ2-3; d_gene: -; CDR3aa: CASSYPLQQGPHSTDTQYF; CDR3nt: TGCGCCAGCAGCTATCCTCTTCAACAGGGCCCCCATAGCACAGATACGCAGTATTTT
v_gene: TRBV13; abundance: -; len: 15; j_gene: TRBJ2-7; d_gene: -; CDR3aa: CASSSGTAEFYEQYF; CDR3nt: TGTGCCAGCAGCTCGGGGACGGCTGAGTTCTACGAGCAGTACTTC
v_gene: TRBV7-2; abundance: -; len: 15; j_gene: TRBJ1-5; d_gene: -; CDR3aa: CASSLGVAQNQPQHF; CDR3nt: TGTGCCAGCAGCTTAGGGGTGGCACAGAATCAGCCCCAGCATTTT
v_gene: TRBV9; abundance: once; len: 17; j_gene: TRBJ2-2; d_gene: TRBD1; CDR3aa: CASSAGPLTGGPGELFF; CDR3nt: TGTGCCAGCAGCGCCGGTCCCTTAACAGGGGGCCCCGGGGAGCTGTTTTTT
v_gene: TRBV11-2; abundance: -; len: 14; j_gene: TRBJ2-3; d_gene: -; CDR3aa: CASSLAPSTDTQYF; CDR3nt: TGTGCCAGCAGCTTAGCACCGAGCACAGATACGCAGTATTTT
v_gene: TRBV5-1; abundance: -; len: 15; j_gene: TRBJ2-7; d_gene: TRBD2; CDR3aa: CASSLATGGYYEQYF; CDR3nt: TGCGCCAGCAGCTTGGCCACGGGAGGGTACTACGAGCAGTACTTC
v_gene: TRBV28; abundance: few; len: 13; j_gene: TRBJ2-5; d_gene: -; CDR3aa: CASSLQGSGTQYF; CDR3nt: TGTGCCAGCAGTTTACAAGGATCAGGGACCCAGTACTTC
v_gene: TRBV4-3; abundance: -; len: 15; j_gene: TRBJ1-3; d_gene: -; CDR3aa: CASSQDDIAGNTIYF; CDR3nt: TGCGCCAGCAGCCAAGATGACATAGCGGGAAACACCATATATTTT
v_gene: TRBV7-9; abundance: -; len: 13; j_gene: TRBJ1-1; d_gene: -; CDR3aa: CASSWGTDTEAFF; CDR3nt: TGTGCCAGCAGCTGGGGTACCGACACTGAAGCTTTCTTT
v_gene: TRBV9; abundance: -; len: 15; j_gene: TRBJ2-2; d_gene: TRBD2; CDR3aa: CASSATSVLTGELFF; CDR3nt: TGTGCCAGCAGTGCGACTAGCGTTCTCACCGGGGAGCTGTTTTTT
v_gene: TRBV5-1; abundance: -; len: 16; j_gene: TRBJ2-7; d_gene: -; CDR3aa: CASSSLGTGSSYEQYF; CDR3nt: TGCGCCAGCAGCTCGCTAGGCACAGGCTCGTCCTACGAGCAGTACTTC
v_gene: TRBV12-1; abundance: once; len: 13; j_gene: TRBJ1-2; d_gene: -; CDR3aa: CASSFGPYVGYTF; CDR3nt: TGTGCCAGCAGCTTTGGACCTTACGTGGGCTACACCTTC
v_gene: TRBV4-1; abundance: -; len: 14; j_gene: TRBJ1-2; d_gene: -; CDR3aa: CASSQDISYRGYTF; CDR3nt: TGCGCCAGCAGCCAAGATATTTCCTATCGGGGCTACACCTTC
v_gene: TRBV2; abundance: -; len: 15; j_gene: TRBJ2-3; d_gene: -; CDR3aa: CASTGQGSSTDTQYF; CDR3nt: TGTGCCAGCACCGGTCAGGGGTCGAGCACAGATACGCAGTATTTT
v_gene: TRBV28; abundance: few; len: 16; j_gene: TRBJ2-7; d_gene: -; CDR3aa: CASTPNRRKDGYEQYF; CDR3nt: TGTGCCAGCACCCCAAATCGGAGGAAGGATGGCTACGAGCAGTACTTC
v_gene: TRBV4-1; abundance: -; len: 17; j_gene: TRBJ1-1; d_gene: TRBD1; CDR3aa: CASSQGTGVTLNTEAFF; CDR3nt: TGCGCCAGCAGCCAAGGAACAGGGGTAACCCTGAACACTGAAGCTTTCTTT
v_gene: TRBV6-5; abundance: -; len: 15; j_gene: TRBJ2-7; d_gene: -; CDR3aa: CASSYSVREAYEQYF; CDR3nt: TGTGCCAGCAGTTACTCAGTCAGGGAAGCCTACGAGCAGTACTTC
v_gene: TRBV7-9; abundance: -; len: 15; j_gene: TRBJ1-4; d_gene: -; CDR3aa: CASSATGLANEKLFF; CDR3nt: TGTGCCAGCAGCGCGACAGGACTGGCTAATGAAAAACTGTTTTTT
v_gene: TRBV30; abundance: -; len: 13; j_gene: TRBJ1-2; d_gene: -; CDR3aa: CAWSRRLVFGYTF; CDR3nt: TGTGCCTGGAGCCGGCGGTTAGTCTTTGGCTACACCTTC
v_gene: TRBV7-9; abundance: -; len: 15; j_gene: TRBJ1-2; d_gene: -; CDR3aa: CASSLGGEANYGYTF; CDR3nt: TGTGCCAGCAGCTTGGGTGGGGAAGCTAACTATGGCTACACCTTC
v_gene: TRBV4-1; abundance: -; len: 14; j_gene: TRBJ2-5; d_gene: -; CDR3aa: CASSQGIGKETQYF; CDR3nt: TGCGCCAGCAGCCAAGGTATCGGCAAGGAGACCCAGTACTTC
v_gene: TRBV19; abundance: -; len: 13; j_gene: TRBJ1-1; d_gene: -; CDR3aa: CASSSGLLTEAFF; CDR3nt: TGTGCCAGTAGTTCGGGGCTCCTCACTGAAGCTTTCTTT
v_gene: TRBV4-3; abundance: -; len: 16; j_gene: TRBJ2-3; d_gene: -; CDR3aa: CASSQVTQGGTDTQYF; CDR3nt: TGCGCCAGCAGCCAAGTGACTCAGGGAGGCACAGATACGCAGTATTTT
v_gene: TRBV7-3; abundance: -; len: 17; j_gene: TRBJ2-2; d_gene: TRBD1; CDR3aa: CASSPRPGTENTGELFF; CDR3nt: TGTGCCAGCAGCCCGAGACCCGGGACAGAAAACACCGGGGAGCTGTTTTTT
v_gene: TRBV6-5; abundance: -; len: 14; j_gene: TRBJ2-2; d_gene: TRBD2; CDR3aa: CASSYGGSTGELFF; CDR3nt: TGTGCCAGCAGTTACGGCGGGAGCACCGGGGAGCTGTTTTTT
v_gene: TRBV6-4; abundance: -; len: 16; j_gene: TRBJ2-3; d_gene: TRBD1; CDR3aa: CASSDSTGANTDTQYF; CDR3nt: TGTGCCAGCAGTGACTCGACAGGGGCCAACACAGATACGCAGTATTTT
v_gene: TRBV28; abundance: -; len: 16; j_gene: TRBJ2-3; d_gene: -; CDR3aa: CASSPSRRLGTDTQYF; CDR3nt: TGTGCCAGCAGTCCTTCTCGGCGGTTGGGGACAGATACGCAGTATTTT
v_gene: TRBV19; abundance: -; len: 15; j_gene: TRBJ2-7; d_gene: TRBD2; CDR3aa: CASSMGLAGVDEQYF; CDR3nt: TGTGCCAGTAGTATGGGACTAGCGGGAGTCGATGAGCAGTACTTC
v_gene: TRBV28; abundance: -; len: 16; j_gene: TRBJ2-5; d_gene: TRBD1; CDR3aa: CASSLSGQGIQETQYF; CDR3nt: TGTGCCAGCAGTTTATCGGGACAGGGTATCCAAGAGACCCAGTACTTC
v_gene: TRBV28; abundance: -; len: 14; j_gene: TRBJ2-7; d_gene: -; CDR3aa: CASSLGTISYEQYF; CDR3nt: TGTGCCAGCAGTTTAGGGACCATCTCCTACGAGCAGTACTTC
v_gene: TRBV6-5; abundance: once; len: 12; j_gene: TRBJ2-7; d_gene: -; CDR3aa: CASRPAVGEQYF; CDR3nt: TGTGCCAGCAGGCCGGCTGTCGGCGAGCAGTACTTC
v_gene: TRBV7-8; abundance: -; len: 15; j_gene: TRBJ2-1; d_gene: -; CDR3aa: CASSARLGGTNEQFF; CDR3nt: TGTGCCAGCAGCGCCCGACTAGGGGGGACCAATGAGCAGTTCTTC
v_gene: TRBV7-8; abundance: -; len: 18; j_gene: TRBJ2-1; d_gene: -; CDR3aa: CASSQGRITSPSYNEQFF; CDR3nt: TGTGCCAGCAGCCAAGGGAGGATAACTAGCCCTTCCTACAATGAGCAGTTCTTC
v_gene: TRBV6-4; abundance: -; len: 13; j_gene: TRBJ1-1; d_gene: TRBD1; CDR3aa: CASSRDRATEAFF; CDR3nt: TGTGCCAGTTCCAGAGACAGGGCTACTGAAGCTTTCTTT
v_gene: TRBV4-3; abundance: once; len: 14; j_gene: TRBJ2-5; d_gene: -; CDR3aa: CASSQDLTQETQYF; CDR3nt: TGCGCCAGCAGCCAAGATCTCACCCAAGAGACCCAGTACTTC
v_gene: TRBV5-4; abundance: -; len: 17; j_gene: TRBJ2-3; d_gene: TRBD2; CDR3aa: CASSLYGASGRTDTQYF; CDR3nt: TGTGCCAGCAGCTTGTACGGGGCTAGCGGCCGCACAGATACGCAGTATTTT
v_gene: TRBV4-2; abundance: -; len: 15; j_gene: TRBJ2-2; d_gene: -; CDR3aa: CATGENEADTGELFF; CDR3nt: TGTGCCACCGGGGAGAATGAGGCGGACACCGGGGAGCTGTTTTTT
v_gene: TRBV28; abundance: -; len: 14; j_gene: TRBJ2-3; d_gene: TRBD2; CDR3aa: CASGREGLTDTQYF; CDR3nt: TGTGCCAGCGGACGGGAGGGCCTCACAGATACGCAGTATTTT
v_gene: TRBV28; abundance: few; len: 15; j_gene: TRBJ1-5; d_gene: -; CDR3aa: CASSHDNFSNQPQHF; CDR3nt: TGTGCCAGCAGTCACGACAACTTTAGCAATCAGCCCCAGCATTTT
v_gene: TRBV19; abundance: -; len: 15; j_gene: TRBJ2-2; d_gene: -; CDR3aa: CASSIYNANTGELFF; CDR3nt: TGTGCCAGTAGTATATATAACGCGAACACCGGGGAGCTGTTTTTT
v_gene: TRBV19; abundance: -; len: 13; j_gene: TRBJ2-4; d_gene: TRBD1; CDR3aa: CASSPAGQGPLNF; CDR3nt: TGTGCCAGTAGTCCCGCGGGACAGGGCCCGTTGAACTTC
v_gene: TRBV27; abundance: -; len: 15; j_gene: TRBJ1-5; d_gene: -; CDR3aa: CASSPYRVRGQPQHF; CDR3nt: TGTGCCAGCAGTCCTTACAGGGTAAGGGGTCAGCCCCAGCATTTT
v_gene: TRBV28; abundance: -; len: 14; j_gene: TRBJ2-3; d_gene: TRBD2; CDR3aa: CASRGSIGTDTQYF; CDR3nt: TGTGCCAGCCGCGGGAGTATCGGCACAGATACGCAGTATTTT
v_gene: TRBV29-1; abundance: -; len: 12; j_gene: TRBJ2-3; d_gene: TRBD2; CDR3aa: CSGGLFTDTQYF; CDR3nt: TGCAGCGGGGGACTATTCACAGATACGCAGTATTTT
v_gene: TRBV11-1; abundance: -; len: 14; j_gene: TRBJ2-5; d_gene: -; CDR3aa: CASSPRDIQETQYF; CDR3nt: TGTGCCAGCAGCCCGCGGGACATTCAAGAGACCCAGTACTTC
v_gene: TRBV14; abundance: once; len: 16; j_gene: TRBJ2-1; d_gene: TRBD2; CDR3aa: CASSRGQGLLYNEQFF; CDR3nt: TGTGCCAGCAGCCGGGGTCAGGGACTACTATACAATGAGCAGTTCTTC
v_gene: TRBV27; abundance: once; len: 14; j_gene: TRBJ1-6; d_gene: TRBD1; CDR3aa: CASQSGQGHSPLHF; CDR3nt: TGTGCCAGCCAATCTGGACAGGGCCATTCACCCCTCCACTTT
v_gene: TRBV2; abundance: -; len: 15; j_gene: TRBJ2-5; d_gene: -; CDR3aa: CASSQNGIARETQYF; CDR3nt: TGTGCCAGCAGCCAAAACGGGATTGCTCGGGAGACCCAGTACTTC
v_gene: TRBV9; abundance: -; len: 16; j_gene: TRBJ2-2; d_gene: -; CDR3aa: CASSVESNNDPGELFF; CDR3nt: TGTGCCAGCAGCGTAGAGAGCAACAATGACCCCGGGGAGCTGTTTTTT
v_gene: TRBV28; abundance: -; len: 23; j_gene: TRBJ1-5; d_gene: TRBD1; CDR3aa: CASSLPSWESRGQAVYSNQPQHF; CDR3nt: TGTGCCAGCAGTTTACCCTCGTGGGAAAGCCGGGGACAGGCCGTTTATAGCAATCAGCCCCAGCATTTT
v_gene: TRBV28; abundance: -; len: 13; j_gene: TRBJ2-7; d_gene: -; CDR3aa: CASSFRVAYEQYF; CDR3nt: TGTGCCAGCAGTTTCAGGGTGGCCTACGAGCAGTACTTC